The entry that follows covers one TCR beta chain sequence. No antigen is known for it. The data originate from a study of T-cell memory formation after mild COVID-19. Study-level findings and limits: CD4+ bias marked clones expanding day 15 to 37, unlike balanced contracting clones.

V gave up 0 bases and J gave up 5 bases; unmatched junction bases: 1. The CDR3 runs to 13 residues. Germline lookup yields CDR1 KGHSH and CDR2 LQKENI. 5'RACE, which relied on constant-segment primers, yielded TCR alpha and TCR beta cDNA libraries carrying sample barcodes and UMIs. MiXCR, run by TCRdb on the 5' RACE reads, gives a single entry per CDR3 protein. This table has 250,000 to 300,000 distinct CDR3 sequences, 7% to 10% appearing once. The gene calls are TRBV18 and TRBJ2-7; 7 bases fit TRBD2. Material: PBMCs or a T cell subset sorted from them (not recorded which). This clonotype was sampled from a man aged 18 to 30 who had mild COVID-19 (a few samples of this study predate the infection). Cell type and time point are not known. The CDR3 sequence: CASSPPGRDEQYF. The CDR3 DNA follows: TGTGCCAGCTCACCACCGGGGAGGGACGAGCAGTACTTC.